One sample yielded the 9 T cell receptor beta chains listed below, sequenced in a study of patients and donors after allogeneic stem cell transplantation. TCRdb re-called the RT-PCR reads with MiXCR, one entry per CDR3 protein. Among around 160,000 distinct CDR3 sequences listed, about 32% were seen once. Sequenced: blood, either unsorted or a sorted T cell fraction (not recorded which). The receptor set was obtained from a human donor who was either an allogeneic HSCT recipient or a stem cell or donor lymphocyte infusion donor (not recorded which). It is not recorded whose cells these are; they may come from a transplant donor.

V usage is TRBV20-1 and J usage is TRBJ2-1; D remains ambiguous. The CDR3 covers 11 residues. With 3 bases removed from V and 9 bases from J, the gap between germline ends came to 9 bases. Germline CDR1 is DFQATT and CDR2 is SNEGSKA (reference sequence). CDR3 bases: TGCAGTGCTAGTGACGTTAGTGAGCAGTTCTTC. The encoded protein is CSASDVSEQFF.

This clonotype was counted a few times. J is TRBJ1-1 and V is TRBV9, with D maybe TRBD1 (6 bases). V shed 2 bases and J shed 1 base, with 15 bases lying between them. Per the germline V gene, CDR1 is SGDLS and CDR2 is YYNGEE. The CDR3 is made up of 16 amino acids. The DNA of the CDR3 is TGTGCCAGCAGCGTCGGGCAGGGGAATCCGAACACTGAAGCTTTCTTT. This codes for CASSVGQGNPNTEAFF.

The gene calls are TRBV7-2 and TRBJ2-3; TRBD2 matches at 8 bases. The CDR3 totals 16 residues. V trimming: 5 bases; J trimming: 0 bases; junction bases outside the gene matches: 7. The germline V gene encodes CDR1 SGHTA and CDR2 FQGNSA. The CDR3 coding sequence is TGTGCCAGCAGCAAGTTCCGGACTAGCAGCACAGATACGCAGTATTTT. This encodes CASSKFRTSSTDTQYF.

CDR3 loop: CASSQRTSYTGELFF. The CDR3 coding sequence is TGCGCCAGCAGCCAACGGACTAGCTACACCGGGGAGCTGTTTTTT. The genes are TRBV4-3 and TRBJ2-2, with 8 bases aligning to TRBD2. The CDR3 is made up of 15 amino acids. V trimming: 2 bases; J trimming: 3 bases; junction bases outside the gene matches: 2. Germline V gene lookup returns CDR1 LGHNA and CDR2 YSLEER.

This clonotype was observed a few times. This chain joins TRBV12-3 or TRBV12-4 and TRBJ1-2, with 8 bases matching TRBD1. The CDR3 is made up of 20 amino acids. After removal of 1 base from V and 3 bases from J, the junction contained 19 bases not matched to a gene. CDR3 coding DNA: TGTGCCAGCAGTTTAGGGCAGGGGGCCTTTTCGTCCTCGCTTCACTATGGCTACACCTTC. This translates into CASSLGQGAFSSSLHYGYTF.

CDR3 in DNA: TGTGCCAGCAGCTTAGGACAGGGAATAGGCAATGAGCAGTTCTTC. It encodes CASSLGQGIGNEQFF. The rearrangement joins TRBV7-9 to TRBJ2-1; 7 bases agree with TRBD1. Losses at the gene ends were 1 base for V and 6 bases for J; bases not matched to a gene: 6. Germline V gene lookup returns CDR1 SEHNR and CDR2 FQNEAQ (reference sequence). There are 15 residues in the CDR3. Using reference TRBV7-9 and TRBJ2-1 for the parts outside the CDR3, the full variable domain is DTGVSQNPRHKITKRGQNVTFRCDPISEHNRLYWYRQTLGQGPEFLTYFQNEAQLEKSRLLSDRFSAERPKGSFSTLEIQRTEQGDSAMYLCASSLGQGIGNEQFFGPGTRLTVL.

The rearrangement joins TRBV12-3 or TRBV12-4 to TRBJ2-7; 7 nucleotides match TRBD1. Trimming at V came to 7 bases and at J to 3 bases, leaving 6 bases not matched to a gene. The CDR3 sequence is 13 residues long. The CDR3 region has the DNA TGTGCCAGCACGCGGAACAGGGGCTACGAGCAGTACTTC. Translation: CASTRNRGYEQYF.

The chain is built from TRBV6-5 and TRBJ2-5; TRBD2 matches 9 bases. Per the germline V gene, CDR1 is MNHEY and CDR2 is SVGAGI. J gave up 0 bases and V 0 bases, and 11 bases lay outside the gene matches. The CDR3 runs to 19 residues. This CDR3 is CASSYSMLASGMNQETQYF. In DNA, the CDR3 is TGTGCCAGCAGTTACTCGATGTTGGCTAGCGGGATGAACCAAGAGACCCAGTACTTC.

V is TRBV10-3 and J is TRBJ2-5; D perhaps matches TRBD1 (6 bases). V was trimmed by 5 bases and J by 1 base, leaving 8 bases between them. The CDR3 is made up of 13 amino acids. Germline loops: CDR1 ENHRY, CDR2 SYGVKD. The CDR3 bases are TGTGCCATCAGTTGGGACACCCAAGAGACCCAGTACTTC. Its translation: CAISWDTQETQYF.